This T cell receptor (beta chain) was identified in a study of patients and donors after allogeneic stem cell transplantation. From the RT-PCR reads, TCRdb called clonotypes with MiXCR, one entry per CDR3 protein. The sample lists around 170,000 distinct CDR3 sequences, 24% occurring once. Germline V gives CDR1 LNHDA, CDR2 SQIVND (reference sequence). This CDR3 is 13 amino acids long. The ends were cut back, 2 bases at V and 8 bases at J, with 12 bases in the middle. The V gene is TRBV19, the J gene TRBJ1-1, with no clear D. Material: blood, either unsorted or a sorted T cell fraction (not recorded which). This receptor was identified in a human donor who was either an allogeneic HSCT recipient or a stem cell or donor lymphocyte infusion donor (not recorded which). It is not recorded whose cells these are; they may come from a transplant donor. The CDR3 nucleotides read TGTGCCAGTAGTATATTGGGCTCGACAGAAGCTTTCTTT. This translates into CASSILGSTEAFF.